This T cell receptor (beta chain) was obtained from a study of lymphopenia after photon versus proton radiotherapy. Findings of the study overall: Under photons, naive T cells and diversity fell while effector/memory populations rose. Only patients who died were analyzed for survival; proton advantage is unproven. Larger post-nadir TCR diversity loss correlated inversely with survival in deceased patients.

The CDR3 totals 14 residues. Germline V CDR1 and CDR2: SQVTM, ANQGSEA. With 6 bases removed from V and 6 bases from J, the gap between germline ends came to 21 bases. TCRdb's table, derived via immunoSEQ multiplex PCR, lists solely in-frame clones and lacks some. The sample has tens of thousands of clones; roughly four fifths are singletons. For this clone: The antigen is undetermined.

Sequencing used peripheral blood, obtained from a patient treated with photon-based radiotherapy. The V and J genes are TRBV29-1 and TRBJ2-7; a weak D match, TRBD2 (6 bases). The source is a woman aged 45-60 years with pancreatic cancer. CDR3 in DNA: TGCAGCGTCGAATCCGGGACTCATCCAGGCGAGCAGTACTTC. It codes for CSVESGTHPGEQYF.